The T cell receptor beta chain under discussion was sequenced for a study of T cell responses to AZD1222 COVID-19 vaccine. CDR1 is MNHEY, CDR2 SVGAGI, per germline. There are 13 residues in the CDR3. Trimming cost V 0 bases and J 7 bases, with 9 bases left between them. Measured with immunoSEQ multiplex PCR; TCRdb has only the in-frame clones, and not every one. The sample lists 100,000 or so clones, approximately 90% occurring once. The sequencing used peripheral blood, collected on day 0 of AZD1222 vaccination. This clonotype originated in an adult in good health. The chain joins TRBV6-5 to TRBJ1-1; no firm D call. The CDR3 here is CASSYSRRGEAFF. CDR3 in DNA: TGTGCCAGCAGTTACTCGCGTCGGGGTGAAGCTTTCTTT.